This is a list of T cell receptor beta chains from one sample in a study of T cell responses to AZD1222 COVID-19 vaccine. The data were produced by immunoSEQ multiplex PCR, yet TCRdb's version contains in-frame clones alone and is incomplete. The top ten clones hold about 27% of a sample with 120,000 or so clones, 70% to 85% of them seen once. The sample here was peripheral blood, taken 28 days after the second AZD1222 dose. The receptors shown here come from an adult who received the AZD1222 COVID-19 vaccine. Each CDR3 is given without its conserved first and last residue.

CDR3: ASSVEGREKPQH; V: TRBV2; J: TRBJ1-5
CDR3: ASSLGGWDRGTGANVLT; V: TRBV7-2; J: TRBJ2-6
CDR3: ASSEGSNTEAF; V: TRBV2; J: TRBJ1-1
CDR3: ASRERLYEQY; V: TRBV28; J: TRBJ2-7
CDR3: ASSLVAGSYNEQF; V: TRBV7-2; J: TRBJ2-1
CDR3: ASSFFGQGYT; V: TRBV28; J: TRBJ1-2
CDR3: ASSAKFPSHYEQY; V: TRBV19; J: TRBJ2-7
CDR3: SVGKGLLNTGELF; V: TRBV29-1; J: TRBJ2-2
CDR3: ASSPGGQANTGELF; V: TRBV7-2; J: TRBJ2-2
CDR3: SVTRTVIQETQY; V: TRBV29-1; J: TRBJ2-5
CDR3: ASSPPVVSSYNEQF; V: TRBV18; J: TRBJ2-1
CDR3: AISSSLGTGAEDTQY; V: TRBV10-3; J: TRBJ2-3
CDR3: ASQSRQVDLPQH; V: TRBV2; J: TRBJ1-5
CDR3: ASSKRQAPNTGELF; V: TRBV19; J: TRBJ2-2
CDR3: ASSLAAGPKAY; V: TRBV5-6; J: TRBJ2-7
CDR3: ASSPRDPSRDTEAF; V: TRBV7-9; J: TRBJ1-1
CDR3: ASSRLRDREAGEQY; V: TRBV21-1; J: TRBJ2-7
CDR3: ASSPGQVDTQY; V: TRBV18; J: TRBJ2-3
CDR3: ASKRSGLGGTDTQY; V: TRBV4-2; J: TRBJ2-3
CDR3: ASSFPVNRVGSYNEQF; V: TRBV7-9; J: TRBJ2-1
CDR3: ASSGSLNTEAF; V: TRBV6-5; J: TRBJ1-1
CDR3: ASSEAGNGYT; V: TRBV5-1; J: TRBJ1-2
CDR3: ASSFPGTSGFGELF; V: TRBV28; J: TRBJ2-2
CDR3: ASSPGNRAYEQY; V: TRBV7-3; J: TRBJ2-7
CDR3: ASSVQGIENQPQH; V: TRBV2; J: TRBJ1-5
CDR3: ASSPDRDTEAF; V: TRBV2; J: TRBJ1-1
CDR3: ASRPDRGLTGELF; V: TRBV28; J: TRBJ2-2
CDR3: ASSLLWGSSNEQF; V: TRBV5-4; J: TRBJ2-1
CDR3: ASSLWRGGYEQY; V: TRBV7-2; J: TRBJ2-7
CDR3: ASSFLNGASGEKLF; V: TRBV5-1; J: TRBJ1-4
CDR3: ATSDATSGGGAEQF; V: TRBV24-1; J: TRBJ2-1
CDR3: ASSVHGSYEQY; V: TRBV9; J: TRBJ2-7
CDR3: ASSDLGSYNEQF; V: TRBV2; J: TRBJ2-1
CDR3: ASSLELARTDTQY; V: TRBV7-8; J: TRBJ2-3
CDR3: ASSGQGVLNSPLH; V: TRBV5-1; J: TRBJ1-6
CDR3: ASSLEGQFSYNEQF; V: TRBV11-3; J: TRBJ2-1
CDR3: ASSSAFVGETQY; V: TRBV5-1; J: TRBJ2-5
CDR3: ASSPQGTNEKLF; V: TRBV5-1; J: TRBJ1-4